This TCR beta chain appears in the sequencing data of a study of CD8 T cells in ankylosing spondylitis. Per the germline V gene, CDR1 is SQVTM and CDR2 is ANQGSEA. This CDR3 has 14 residues. V trimming: 4 bases; J trimming: 0 bases; junction bases outside the gene matches: 2. This clonotype turned up a few times. Its specificity is unknown. Quantitative 5'-RACE with molecular barcodes was used to make the TCR beta libraries. TCRdb fed the 5' RACE reads into MiXCR, producing one record per CDR3 protein. This repertoire shows 150,000 to 200,000 distinct CDR3 sequences, approximately 16% found once; its top ten account for around 7.6%. Whole-study results and caveats: Significantly higher representation of disease-linked clones was reported for matched ankylosing spondylitis synovial fluid.

The sequence was obtained from a male donor with ankylosing spondylitis or in good health (not recorded which). Specimen: blood, either unsorted or a sorted T cell fraction (not recorded which). The V and J genes are TRBV29-1 and TRBJ2-4; 8 positions match TRBD1. CDR3 DNA sequence: TGCAGCGTTGTCAGGGGGCTAGCCAAAAACATTCAGTACTTC. Translated, it gives CSVVRGLAKNIQYF. Together with reference TRBV29-1 and TRBJ2-4, the CDR3 gives the full variable domain: SAVISQKPSRDICQRGTSLTIQCQVDSQVTMMFWYRQQPGQSLTLIATANQGSEATYESGFVIDKFPISRPNLTFSTLTVSNMSPEDSSIYLCSVVRGLAKNIQYFGAGTRLSVL.